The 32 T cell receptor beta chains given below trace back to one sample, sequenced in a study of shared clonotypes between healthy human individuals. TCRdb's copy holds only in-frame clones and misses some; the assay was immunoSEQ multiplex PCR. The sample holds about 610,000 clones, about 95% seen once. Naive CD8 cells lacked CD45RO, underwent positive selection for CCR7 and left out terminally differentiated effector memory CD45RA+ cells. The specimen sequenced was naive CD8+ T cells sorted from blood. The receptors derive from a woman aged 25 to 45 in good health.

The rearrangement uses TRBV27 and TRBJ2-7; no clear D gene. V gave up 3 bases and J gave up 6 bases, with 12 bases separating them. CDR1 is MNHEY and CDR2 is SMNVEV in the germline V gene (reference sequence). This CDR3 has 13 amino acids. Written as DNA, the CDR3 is TGTGCCAGCAGTTTTAGTTCGGCGAGCGAGCAGTACTTC. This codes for CASSFSSASEQYF.

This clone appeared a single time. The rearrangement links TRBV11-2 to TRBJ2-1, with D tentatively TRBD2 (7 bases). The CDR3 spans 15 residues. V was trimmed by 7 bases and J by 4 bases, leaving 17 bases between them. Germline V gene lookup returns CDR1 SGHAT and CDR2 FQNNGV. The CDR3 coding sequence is TGTGCCAGCACCGGGGGGCAGGTCTCTTACAATGAGCAGTTCTTC. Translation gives CASTGGQVSYNEQFF.

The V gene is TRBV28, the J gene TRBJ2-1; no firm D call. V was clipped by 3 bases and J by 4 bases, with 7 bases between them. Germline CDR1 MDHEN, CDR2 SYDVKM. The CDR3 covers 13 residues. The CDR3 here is CASSFLVYNEQFF. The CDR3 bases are TGTGCCAGCAGTTTCCTAGTTTACAATGAGCAGTTCTTC.

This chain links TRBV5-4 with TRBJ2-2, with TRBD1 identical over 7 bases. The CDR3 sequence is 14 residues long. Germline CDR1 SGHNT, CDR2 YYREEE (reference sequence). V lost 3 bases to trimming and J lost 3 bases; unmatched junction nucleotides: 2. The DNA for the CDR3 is TGTGCCAGCAGCTGGGACAGTCACACCGGGGAGCTGTTTTTT. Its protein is CASSWDSHTGELFF. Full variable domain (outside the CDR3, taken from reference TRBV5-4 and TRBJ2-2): ETGVTQSPTHLIKTRGQQVTLRCSSQSGHNTVSWYQQALGQGPQFIFQYYREEENGRGNFPPRFSGLQFPNYSSELNVNALELDDSALYLCASSWDSHTGELFFGEGSRLTVL.

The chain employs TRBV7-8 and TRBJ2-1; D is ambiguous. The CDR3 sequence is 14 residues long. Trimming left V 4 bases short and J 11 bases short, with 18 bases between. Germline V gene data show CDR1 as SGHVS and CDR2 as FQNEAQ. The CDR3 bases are TGTGCCAGCAGCTCGTTGGGCCCTTCGGACCAGCAGTTCTTC. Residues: CASSSLGPSDQQFF.

CDR3 sequence (DNA): TGTGCCACCAGCGAGAGACAGGGCTCTGGCTACACCTTC. It is translated as CATSERQGSGYTF. V and J are TRBV15 and TRBJ1-2; 7 nucleotides line up with TRBD1. The V and J ends lost 5 bases and 7 bases, in that order; junction bases with no gene match: 7. The CDR3 runs 13 residues. Germline V gives CDR1 LNHNV, CDR2 YYDKDF (reference sequence). Combining the CDR3 with reference TRBV15 and TRBJ1-2 gives the whole variable domain DAMVIQNPRYQVTQFGKPVTLSCSQTLNHNVMYWYQQKSSQAPKLLFHYYDKDFNNEADTPDNFQSRRPNTSFCFLDIRSPGLGDTAMYLCATSERQGSGYTFGSGTRLTVV.

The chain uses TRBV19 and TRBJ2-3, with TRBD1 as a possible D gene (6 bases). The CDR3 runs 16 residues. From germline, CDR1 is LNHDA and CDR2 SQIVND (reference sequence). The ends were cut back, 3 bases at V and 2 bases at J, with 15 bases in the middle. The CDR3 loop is CASSIMAGDNTDTQYF. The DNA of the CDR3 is TGTGCCAGTAGTATTATGGCAGGGGACAACACAGATACGCAGTATTTT.

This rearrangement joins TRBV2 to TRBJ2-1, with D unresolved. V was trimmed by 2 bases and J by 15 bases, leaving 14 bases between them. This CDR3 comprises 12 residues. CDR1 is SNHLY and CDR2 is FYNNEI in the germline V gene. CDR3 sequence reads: CASSEWAPPLFF. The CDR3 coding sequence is TGTGCCAGCAGTGAATGGGCACCTCCGTTGTTCTTC.

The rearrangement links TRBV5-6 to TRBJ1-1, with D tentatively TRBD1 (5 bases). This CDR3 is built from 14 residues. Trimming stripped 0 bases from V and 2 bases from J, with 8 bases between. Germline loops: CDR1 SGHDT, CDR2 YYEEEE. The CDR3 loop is CASSLVGGNTEAFF. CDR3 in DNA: TGTGCCAGCAGCTTGGTTGGGGGAAACACTGAAGCTTTCTTT.

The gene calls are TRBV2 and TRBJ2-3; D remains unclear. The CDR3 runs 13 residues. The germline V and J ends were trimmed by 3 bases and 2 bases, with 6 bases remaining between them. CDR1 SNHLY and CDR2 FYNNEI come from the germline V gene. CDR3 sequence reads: CASSDSHTDTQYF. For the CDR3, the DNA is TGTGCCAGCAGTGACTCCCACACAGATACGCAGTATTTT.

The CDR3 is CASSPTSGSYEQYF. CDR3 bases: TGCGCCAGCAGCCCAACTAGCGGCTCCTACGAGCAGTACTTC. The chain links TRBV5-1 to TRBJ2-7, with 8 bases aligning to TRBD2. This CDR3 is built from 14 residues. Germline lookup yields CDR1 SGHRS and CDR2 YFSETQ. V was clipped by 4 bases and J by 0 bases; unmatched bases: 3. Variable domain in full (rest from reference TRBV5-1 and TRBJ2-7): KAGVTQTPRYLIKTRGQQVTLSCSPISGHRSVSWYQQTPGQGLQFLFEYFSETQRNKGNFPGRFSGRQFSNSRSEMNVSTLELGDSALYLCASSPTSGSYEQYFGPGTRLTVT.

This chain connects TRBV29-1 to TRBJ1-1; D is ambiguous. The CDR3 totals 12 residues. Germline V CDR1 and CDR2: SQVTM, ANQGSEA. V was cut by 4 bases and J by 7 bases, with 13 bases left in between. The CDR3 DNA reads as TGCAGCGTTGCCAGATCGAAAATTGAAGCTTTCTTT. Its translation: CSVARSKIEAFF.

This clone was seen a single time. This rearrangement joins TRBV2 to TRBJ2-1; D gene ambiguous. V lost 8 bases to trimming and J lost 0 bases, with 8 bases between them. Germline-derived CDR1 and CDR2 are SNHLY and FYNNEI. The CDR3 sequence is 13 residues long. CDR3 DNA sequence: TGTGCCAGCCTAGGATACTCCTACAATGAGCAGTTCTTC. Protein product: CASLGYSYNEQFF.

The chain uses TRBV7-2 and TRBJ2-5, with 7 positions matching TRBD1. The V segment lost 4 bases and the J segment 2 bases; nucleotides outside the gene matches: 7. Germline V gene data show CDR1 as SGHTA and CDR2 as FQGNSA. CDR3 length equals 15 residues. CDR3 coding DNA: TGTGCCAGCAGCTCCGGGACAGCAGTGCAAGAGACCCAGTACTTC. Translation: CASSSGTAVQETQYF.

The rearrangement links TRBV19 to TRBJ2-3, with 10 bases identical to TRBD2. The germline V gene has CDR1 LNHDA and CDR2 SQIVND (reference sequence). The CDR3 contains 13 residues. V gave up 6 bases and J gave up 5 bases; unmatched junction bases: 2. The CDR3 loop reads CASSRLAGDTQYF. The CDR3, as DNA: TGTGCCAGTAGCCGACTAGCGGGAGATACGCAGTATTTT. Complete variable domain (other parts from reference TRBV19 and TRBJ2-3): DGGITQSPKYLFRKEGQNVTLSCEQNLNHDAMYWYRQDPGQGLRLIYYSQIVNDFQKGDIAEGYSVSREKKESFPLTVTSAQKNPTAFYLCASSRLAGDTQYFGPGTRLTVL.

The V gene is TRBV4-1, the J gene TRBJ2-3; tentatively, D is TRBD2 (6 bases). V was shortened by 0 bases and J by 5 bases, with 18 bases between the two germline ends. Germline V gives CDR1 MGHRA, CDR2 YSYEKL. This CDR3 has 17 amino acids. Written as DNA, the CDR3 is TGCGCCAGCAGCCAAGATGGGGGGATTCCCCCCGGAGATACGCAGTATTTT. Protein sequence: CASSQDGGIPPGDTQYF.

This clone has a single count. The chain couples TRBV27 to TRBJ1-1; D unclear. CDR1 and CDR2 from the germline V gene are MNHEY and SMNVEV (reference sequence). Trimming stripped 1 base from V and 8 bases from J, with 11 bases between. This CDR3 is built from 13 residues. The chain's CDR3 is CASSLWQASEAFF. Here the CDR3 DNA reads TGTGCCAGCAGTTTATGGCAGGCCTCCGAAGCTTTCTTT.

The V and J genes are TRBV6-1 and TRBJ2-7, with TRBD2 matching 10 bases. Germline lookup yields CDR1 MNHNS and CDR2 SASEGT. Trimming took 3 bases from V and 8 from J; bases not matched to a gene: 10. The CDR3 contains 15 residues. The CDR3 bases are TGTGCCAGCAGTGAGGGGGGACTAGCGCTCGTTAAGCAGTACTTC. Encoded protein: CASSEGGLALVKQYF.

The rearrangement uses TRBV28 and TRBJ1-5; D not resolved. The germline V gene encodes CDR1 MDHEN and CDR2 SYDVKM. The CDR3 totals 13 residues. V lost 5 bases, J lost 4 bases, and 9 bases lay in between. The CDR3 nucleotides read TGTGCCAGCAGTATTGGCAGTAATCAGCCCCAGCATTTT. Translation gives CASSIGSNQPQHF.

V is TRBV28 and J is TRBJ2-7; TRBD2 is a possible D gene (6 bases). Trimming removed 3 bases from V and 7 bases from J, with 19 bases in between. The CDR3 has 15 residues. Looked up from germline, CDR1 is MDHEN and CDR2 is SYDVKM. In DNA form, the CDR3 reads TGTGCCAGCAGTTTGGAGGGGTTGGGGATGAGGGAGCAGTACTTC. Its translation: CASSLEGLGMREQYF.

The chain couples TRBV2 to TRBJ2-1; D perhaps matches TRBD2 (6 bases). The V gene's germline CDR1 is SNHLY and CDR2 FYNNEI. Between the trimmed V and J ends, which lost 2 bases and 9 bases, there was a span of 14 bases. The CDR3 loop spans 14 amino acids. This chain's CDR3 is CASSESGYGGEQFF. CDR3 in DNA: TGTGCCAGCAGTGAATCTGGTTACGGGGGTGAGCAGTTCTTC.

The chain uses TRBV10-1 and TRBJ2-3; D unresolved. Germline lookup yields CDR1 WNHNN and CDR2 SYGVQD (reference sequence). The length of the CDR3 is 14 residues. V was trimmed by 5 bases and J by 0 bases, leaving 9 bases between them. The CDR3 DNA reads TGCGCCAGCAGTTTGACGGCCAGCACAGATACGCAGTATTTT. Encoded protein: CASSLTASTDTQYF.

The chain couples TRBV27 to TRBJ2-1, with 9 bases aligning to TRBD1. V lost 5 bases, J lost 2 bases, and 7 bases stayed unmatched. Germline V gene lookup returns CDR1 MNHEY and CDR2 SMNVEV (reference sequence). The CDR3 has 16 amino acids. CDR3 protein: CASSPGQGGAYNEQFF. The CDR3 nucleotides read TGTGCCAGCAGTCCGGGACAGGGAGGAGCCTACAATGAGCAGTTCTTC.

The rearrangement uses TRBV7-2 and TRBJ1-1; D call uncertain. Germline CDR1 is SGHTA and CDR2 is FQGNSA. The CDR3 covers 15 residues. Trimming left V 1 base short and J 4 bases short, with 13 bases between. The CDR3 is CASSLGPRGGTEAFF. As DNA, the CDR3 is TGTGCCAGCAGCTTAGGTCCCCGGGGAGGCACTGAAGCTTTCTTT.

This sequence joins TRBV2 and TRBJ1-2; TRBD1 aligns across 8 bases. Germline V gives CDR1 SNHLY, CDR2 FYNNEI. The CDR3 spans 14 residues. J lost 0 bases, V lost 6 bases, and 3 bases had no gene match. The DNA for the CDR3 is TGTGCCAGCAGAGACAGGGGCACTAACTATGGCTACACCTTC. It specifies CASRDRGTNYGYTF.

CDR3 bases: TGCGCCAGCAGCCAAGATAATGTAGCGGGAGCCCGCGAGCAGTACTTC. Translated: CASSQDNVAGAREQYF. V usage is TRBV4-1 and J usage is TRBJ2-7; TRBD2 matches at 9 bases. With 0 bases clipped from V and 6 bases from J, the junction kept 9 bases outside the gene matches. The CDR3 consists of 16 residues. Germline loops: CDR1 MGHRA, CDR2 YSYEKL.

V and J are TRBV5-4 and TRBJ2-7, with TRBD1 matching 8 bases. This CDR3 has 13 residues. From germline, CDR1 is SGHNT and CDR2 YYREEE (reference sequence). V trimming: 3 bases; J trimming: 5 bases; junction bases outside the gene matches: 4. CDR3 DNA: TGTGCCAGCAGCTCAGACAGGGGCGACGAGCAGTACTTC. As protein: CASSSDRGDEQYF.

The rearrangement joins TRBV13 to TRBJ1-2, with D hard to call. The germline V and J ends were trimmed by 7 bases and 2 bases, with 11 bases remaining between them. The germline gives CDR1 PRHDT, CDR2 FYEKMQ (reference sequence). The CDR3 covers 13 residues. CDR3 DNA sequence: TGTGCCAGCAAGGGAGAACAGAACTATGGCTACACCTTC. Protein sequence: CASKGEQNYGYTF.

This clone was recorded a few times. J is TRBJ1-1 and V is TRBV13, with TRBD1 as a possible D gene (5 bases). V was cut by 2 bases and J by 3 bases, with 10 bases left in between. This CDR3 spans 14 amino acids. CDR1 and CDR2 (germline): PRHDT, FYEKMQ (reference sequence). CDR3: CASSLWQQDTEAFF. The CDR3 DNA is TGTGCCAGCAGCTTATGGCAACAGGACACTGAAGCTTTCTTT.

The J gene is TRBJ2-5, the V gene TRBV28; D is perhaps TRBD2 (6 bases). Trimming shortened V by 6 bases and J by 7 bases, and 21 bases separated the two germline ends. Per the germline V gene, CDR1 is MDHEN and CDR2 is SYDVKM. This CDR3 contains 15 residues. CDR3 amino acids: CASSGWGVGEGTQYF. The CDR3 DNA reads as TGTGCCAGCAGCGGCTGGGGGGTTGGCGAGGGGACCCAGTACTTC.

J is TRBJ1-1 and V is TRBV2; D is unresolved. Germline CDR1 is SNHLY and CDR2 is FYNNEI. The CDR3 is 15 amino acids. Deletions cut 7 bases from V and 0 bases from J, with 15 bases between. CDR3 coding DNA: TGTGCCAGCACTCCCGCCGGAATCATGAACACTGAAGCTTTCTTT. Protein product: CASTPAGIMNTEAFF.

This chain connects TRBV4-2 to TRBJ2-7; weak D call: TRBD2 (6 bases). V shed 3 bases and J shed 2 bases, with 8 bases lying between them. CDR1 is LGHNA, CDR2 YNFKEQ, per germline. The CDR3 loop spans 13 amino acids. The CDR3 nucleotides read TGTGCCAGCAGCCAGGGGGGTACCTACGAGCAGTACTTC. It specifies CASSQGGTYEQYF.